This T cell receptor (beta chain) was documented in a study of T cells after yellow fever vaccination. Turning to the study itself: The authors prepared low-cell-number fractions using SMART-Seq v4 Ultra Low Input.

A process of 5'RACE template switching, which added a universal primer site and UMIs, was used to make TCR cDNA. TCRdb independently ran MiXCR on the 5' RACE reads; one entry per CDR3 protein. The sample has about 350,000 distinct CDR3 sequences, roughly 4% seen once. This CDR3 is 14 amino acids long. From germline, CDR1 is SNHLY and CDR2 FYNNEI. V shed 7 bases, J shed 1 base, and the junction held 1 base outside the gene matches. Worth noting for this clonotype: Antigen unknown.

Study results and limitations: A large majority of primary-vaccination clones showed up again after the booster (96% CD4, approximately 90% CD8). CD4 and CD8 compartments shared a small share of clonotypes.

This TCR derives from a man between 18 and 29 years old who received the YFV17D yellow fever vaccine. Sequencing used PBMCs, obtained 5 days after the yellow fever booster vaccination. The V call is TRBV2, the J call TRBJ2-1; 10 nucleotides line up with TRBD2. The CDR3 here is CASKGLASYNEQFF. CDR3 bases: TGTGCCAGCAAGGGACTAGCGTCCTACAATGAGCAGTTCTTC.